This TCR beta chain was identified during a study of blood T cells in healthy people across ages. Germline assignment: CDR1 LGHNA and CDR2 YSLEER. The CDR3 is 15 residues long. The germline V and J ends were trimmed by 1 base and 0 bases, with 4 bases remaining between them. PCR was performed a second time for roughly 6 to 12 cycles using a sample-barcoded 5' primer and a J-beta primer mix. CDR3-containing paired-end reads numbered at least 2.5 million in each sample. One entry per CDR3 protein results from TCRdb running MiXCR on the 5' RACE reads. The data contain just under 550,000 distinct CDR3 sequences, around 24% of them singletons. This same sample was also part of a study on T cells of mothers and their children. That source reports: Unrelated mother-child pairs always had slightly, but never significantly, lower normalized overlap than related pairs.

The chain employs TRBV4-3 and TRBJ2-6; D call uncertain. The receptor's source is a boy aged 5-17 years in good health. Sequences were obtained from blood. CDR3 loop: CASSQGSSGANVLTF. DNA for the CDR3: TGCGCCAGCAGCCAAGGCAGCTCTGGGGCCAACGTCCTGACTTTC.